Given below is one TCR beta chain in context. These data are taken from a study of blood T cell repertoires in COVID-19. Across the whole study: Samples taken during acute and convalescent COVID-19 were collected in the United States, Italy and Spain. PBMCs, B-cell-depleted T cells, or T cells provided the cDNA or gDNA that made up the material.

Source study methods: Quantification of nucleated cells was approximated via reference gene primer amplification. Only in-frame clones appear in the TCRdb table, and some are missing; sequencing was by immunoSEQ multiplex PCR. V and J calls and clone size are given by that table; D and trimming were obtained from the DNA. The sample contains 140,000 to 150,000 clones, about 90% of which appear only once. This CDR3 spans 15 amino acids. The germline gives CDR1 MGHRA, CDR2 YSYEKL. V dropped 3 bases and J dropped 6; count of bases not matched to a gene: 8. The sequence was obtained from an elderly man with acute or convalescent COVID-19. The chain has TRBV4-1 and TRBJ1-5; 7 bases fit TRBD1. Sequenced input: peripheral blood. The CDR3 coding sequence is TGCGCCAGCAGCCAGGTGACAGGGCTTGGTCAGCCCCAGCATTTT. Protein product: CASSQVTGLGQPQHF.